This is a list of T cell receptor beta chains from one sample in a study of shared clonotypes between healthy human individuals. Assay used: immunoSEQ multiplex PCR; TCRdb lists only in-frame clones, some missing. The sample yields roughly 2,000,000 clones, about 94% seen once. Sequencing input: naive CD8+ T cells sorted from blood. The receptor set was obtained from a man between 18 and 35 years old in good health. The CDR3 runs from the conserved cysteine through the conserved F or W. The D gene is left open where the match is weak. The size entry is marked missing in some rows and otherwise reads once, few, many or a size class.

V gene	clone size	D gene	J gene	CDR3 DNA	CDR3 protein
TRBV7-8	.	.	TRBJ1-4	TGTGCCAGCAGCTTAGTTCCGGAAGGGTTAGGTGAAAAACTGTTTTTT	CASSLVPEGLGEKLFF
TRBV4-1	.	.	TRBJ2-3	TGCGCCAGCAGCCGTTTATCGCGGGGCACAGATACGCAGTATTTT	CASSRLSRGTDTQYF
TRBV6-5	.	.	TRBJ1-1	TGTGCCAGCAGTTACATGACGGGAGCTGAAGCTTTCTTT	CASSYMTGAEAFF
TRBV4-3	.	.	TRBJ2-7	TGCGCCAGCAGCCCAAAGCAGGGGAGGGCCTACGAGCAGTACTTC	CASSPKQGRAYEQYF
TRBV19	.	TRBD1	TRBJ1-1	TGTGCCAGTACCGAACCGGGACAGGGGGGGACTGAAGCTTTCTTT	CASTEPGQGGTEAFF
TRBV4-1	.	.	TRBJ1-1	TGCGCCAGCAGTCTTTTACCGGGGGCGGGAACTGAAGCTTTCTTT	CASSLLPGAGTEAFF
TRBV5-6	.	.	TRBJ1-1	TGTGCCAGCAGTCCCTTGGGGGGCACTGAAGCTTTCTTT	CASSPLGGTEAFF
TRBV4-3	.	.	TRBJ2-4	TGCGCCAGCAGCCAAATTCTTAGCGGAGGAGGGGGAAACATTCAGTACTTC	CASSQILSGGGGNIQYF
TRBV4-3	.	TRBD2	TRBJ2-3	TGCGCCAGCAGCCAAGATACTAGCGAGTCAGATACGCAGTATTTT	CASSQDTSESDTQYF
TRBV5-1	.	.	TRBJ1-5	TGCGCCAGCAGCCCCGAGGGGGGGAATCAGCCCCAGCATTTT	CASSPEGGNQPQHF
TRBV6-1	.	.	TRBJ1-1	TGTGCCAGCGCCCCTGAAGCTTTCTTT	CASAPEAFF
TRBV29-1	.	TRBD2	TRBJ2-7	TGCAGCGTCCTAGCGGGAGTAAGCTACGAGCAGTACTTC	CSVLAGVSYEQYF
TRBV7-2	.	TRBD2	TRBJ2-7	TGTGCCAGCAGCTTAGAAGCGGGGGGGACCTACGAGCAGTACTTC	CASSLEAGGTYEQYF
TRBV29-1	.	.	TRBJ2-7	TGCAGCGTTGAGGGCCACCGGGACACCGGCCGGGCGGGGGAGCAGTACTTC	CSVEGHRDTGRAGEQYF
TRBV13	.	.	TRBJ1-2	TGTGCCAGCACCATTTCAGAGGGGAACGGCTACACCTTC	CASTISEGNGYTF
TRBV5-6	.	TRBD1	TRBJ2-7	TGTGCCAGCAGCCAAGCGACAGGGGTCTACGAGCAGTACTTC	CASSQATGVYEQYF
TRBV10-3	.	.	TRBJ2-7	TGTGCCATCAGTGGGGGAGAGGGATTGGCGGGGGCCTTGGGCTTC	CAISGGEGLAGALGF
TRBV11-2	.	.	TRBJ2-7	TGTGCCAGCAGCTCGGGTGGGGAGCAGTACTTC	CASSSGGEQYF
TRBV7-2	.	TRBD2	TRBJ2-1	TGTGCCAGCAGCTTAGGTGGGACTAGTGTGGATGAGCAGTTCTTC	CASSLGGTSVDEQFF
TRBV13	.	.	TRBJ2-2	TGTGCCAGCAGCCCCATTACAGGGACGATGGCCGGGGAGCTGTTTTTT	CASSPITGTMAGELFF
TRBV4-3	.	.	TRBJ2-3	TGCGCCAGCAGCCAAGCCGTCCCTGATACGCAGTATTTT	CASSQAVPDTQYF
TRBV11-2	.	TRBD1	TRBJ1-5	TGTGCCAGCAGCCCCGGACAGGGAGGCAATCAGCCCCAGCATTTT	CASSPGQGGNQPQHF
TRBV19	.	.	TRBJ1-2	TGTGCCAGTAGTATAGATCTAGAGGACGGACTCAGAGGTGGCTACACCTTC	CASSIDLEDGLRGGYTF
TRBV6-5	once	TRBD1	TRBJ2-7	TGTGCCAGCAGTTTGGGACAGGGGGCAAAGGAGCAGTACTTC	CASSLGQGAKEQYF
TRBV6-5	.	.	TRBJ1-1	TGTGCCAGCACCCAAGGCACTGAAGCTTTCTTT	CASTQGTEAFF
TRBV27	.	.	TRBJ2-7	TGTGCCAGCAGTCTCACAGGGTCCCCTTCTTACGAGCAGTACTTC	CASSLTGSPSYEQYF
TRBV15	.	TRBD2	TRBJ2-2	TGTGCCACCAGCAGAGATCCTCCCCTAGCGGAGACGAACACCGGGGAGCTGTTTTTT	CATSRDPPLAETNTGELFF
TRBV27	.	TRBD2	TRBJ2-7	TGTGCCAGCAGTGACCTCTGGCGGGAGGGCTCCTACGAGCAGTACTTC	CASSDLWREGSYEQYF
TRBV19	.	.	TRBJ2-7	TGTGCCAGTAGTAGCGCGGCGCTGGTCTACGAGCAGTACTTC	CASSSAALVYEQYF
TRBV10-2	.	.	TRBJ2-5	TGCGCCAGCAGTGCAGGCCCGGGGGCAGAACCTGCCCAAGAGACCCAGTACTTC	CASSAGPGAEPAQETQYF
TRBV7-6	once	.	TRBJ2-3	TGTGCCAGCAGCCCTAATTGGGCGGATACGCAGTATTTT	CASSPNWADTQYF
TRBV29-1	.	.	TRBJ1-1	TGCAGCGTTGGGGGGGTAGGAGAGGACACTGAAGCTTTCTTT	CSVGGVGEDTEAFF
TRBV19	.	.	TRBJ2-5	TGTGCCAGTAGTATCAACGGGGCCGGGGAAGAGACCCAGTACTTC	CASSINGAGEETQYF
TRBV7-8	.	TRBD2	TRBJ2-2	TGTGCCAGCAGCTTATGGGAGGGACGGTTGACCGGGGAGCTGTTTTTT	CASSLWEGRLTGELFF
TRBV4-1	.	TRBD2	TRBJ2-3	TGCGCCAGCAGCCAAGTCGGGGGACTAGCGGGATATACGCAGTATTTT	CASSQVGGLAGYTQYF
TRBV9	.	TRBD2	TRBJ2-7	TGTGCCAGCAGTGGTAGCGCGGGAGCGTCCTACGAGCAGTACTTC	CASSGSAGASYEQYF
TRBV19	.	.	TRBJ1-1	TGTGCCAGTAGTATAGTCACAGCTATGAACACTGAAGCTTTCTTT	CASSIVTAMNTEAFF